Here is one TCR beta chain with its context. Per germline, CDR1 MNHNS and CDR2 SASEGT. CDR3 length equals 16 residues. The germline V and J ends were trimmed by 2 bases and 8 bases, with 21 bases remaining between them. This sample is part of a study of shared clonotypes between healthy human individuals. Overall study context: Each donor's CD4 naive and CD4 memory cells filled three plates apiece, CD8 naive two, and CD8 memory one.

Positive CCR7 selection of CD45RO-negative cells yielded the naive CD8 cells, and terminally differentiated effector memory CD45RA+ cells were excluded. TCRdb keeps only in-frame clones here, not all; method: immunoSEQ multiplex PCR. Of about 600,000 clones in the sample, about 95% were seen once. The rearrangement joins TRBV6-1 to TRBJ1-1; tentative D call: TRBD1 (6 bases). Sequencing used naive CD8+ T cells sorted from blood. The sequence was collected from a woman between 25 and 40 years old in good health. This CDR3 reads CASSEWLMTGAREAFF. The CDR3 DNA is TGTGCCAGCAGTGAATGGCTAATGACGGGGGCCCGGGAAGCTTTCTTT.